The rows below give T cell receptor beta chains drawn from one sample of a study of cytomegalovirus exposure and HLA in healthy donors. Profiled with immunoSEQ multiplex PCR; TCRdb holds only in-frame clones, not every one. The sample data list about 210,000 clones. The sample consisted of PBMCs. The receptors stem from a woman under 40 in good health and CMV-seropositive. CDR3s include the opening cysteine and the closing phenylalanine or tryptophan. Fields, in order: CDR3 length, J gene, V gene, CDR3 protein.

16	TRBJ1-5	TRBV2	CASSEARPWEGQPQHF
15	TRBJ2-5	TRBV27	CASSLDGSLGETQYF
12	TRBJ1-1	TRBV19	CASREGATEAFF
11	TRBJ1-1	TRBV19	CASSMTQEAFF
15	TRBJ1-1	TRBV6-1	CASTPSPGLATEAFF
15	TRBJ1-2	TRBV6-6	CASSDPGQGAEGYTF
16	TRBJ2-7	TRBV5-1	CASSRGSAGNPYEQYF
18	TRBJ2-2	TRBV19	CASSIGLAGGRNTGELFF
13	TRBJ1-1	TRBV27	CASSPHWNTEAFF
15	TRBJ1-3	TRBV9	CASSGTGNSGNTIYF
14	NA	TRBV5-1	CASSPGTGGSEQYF
13	TRBJ1-1	TRBV19	CASGNRGFTEAFF
14	TRBJ2-3	TRBV6-1	CASSEAQWSIAQYF
14	TRBJ2-7	TRBV2	CASRDRLDSYEQYF
17	TRBJ1-6	TRBV6-1	CASSVGTGGWVNSPLHF
14	TRBJ2-7	TRBV18	CASSPSGPSGEQYF
15	TRBJ1-2	TRBV28	CASQSSGTDNYGYTF
15	TRBJ1-3	TRBV18	CASSPRGSSGNTIYF
15	TRBJ1-5	TRBV19	CASSSPRQGGQPQHF
13	TRBJ2-1	TRBV6-5	CASSSLVTGEQFF
15	TRBJ2-5	TRBV5-1	CASSLVSEPQETQYF
15	TRBJ2-5	TRBV15	CATSRDLGQQETQYF
16	TRBJ2-7	TRBV5-5	CASSLPRTGGSYEQYF
16	TRBJ2-6	TRBV5-6	CASSLGLLTGANVLTF
15	TRBJ1-1	TRBV21-1	CASSKRGGANTEAFF
13	TRBJ1-1	TRBV6-6	CASSYNRGREAFF
16	TRBJ2-2	TRBV7-8	CASTPPGQLGTGELFF
15	TRBJ1-4	TRBV7-2	CASSFGQGAHEKLFF
16	TRBJ2-1	TRBV10-1	CASTEAGVEGHNEQFF
13	TRBJ1-5	TRBV6-1	CASSEKGRVAQHF
14	TRBJ2-2	TRBV6-6	CASSYGTHTGELFF
16	TRBJ2-2	TRBV7-9	CASSLALDANTGELFF
18	TRBJ2-3	TRBV19	CASSIALTSGRGTDTQYF
12	TRBJ1-4	TRBV7-9	CASSSGNGKLFF
13	TRBJ1-1	TRBV2	CASTYPQSTEAFF
15	TRBJ1-2	TRBV10-2	CASGGAGQGNYGYTF
14	TRBJ2-7	TRBV6-5	CASRESGSTYEQYF
16	TRBJ1-5	TRBV19	CASSKGDRAAGQPQHF
14	TRBJ1-5	TRBV6-1	CASSGGQGNQPQHF
16	TRBJ2-2	TRBV7-9	CASSPHRGGATGELFF
14	TRBJ1-5	TRBV5-4	CASSLAGGDQPQHF
15	TRBJ2-2	TRBV7-9	CASSFVPENNGELFF
15	TRBJ2-7	TRBV14	CASSQAGQGAYEQYF
14	TRBJ1-5	TRBV19	CASSPGHPRQPQHF
11	TRBJ2-7	TRBV9	CARTGHHEQYF
11	TRBJ2-3	TRBV7-2	CASSYGDTQYF
14	TRBJ2-5	TRBV7-9	CASSFTQYQETQYF
16	TRBJ2-1	TRBV29-1	CSVEGQEGSSYNEQFF
15	TRBJ1-5	TRBV2	CASNRQGRGNQPQHF
15	TRBJ2-3	TRBV19	CASSIDRDLAGTQYF
17	TRBJ2-7	TRBV19	CASSIGSGGGSSYEQYF
14	TRBJ1-1	TRBV5-1	CASSVRGQGDQAFF
12	TRBJ2-3	TRBV7-8	CASSSESTVQYF
15	TRBJ1-1	TRBV28	CASIIGGRQGTEAFF
16	TRBJ2-3	TRBV4-1	CASSQLGGGTSDTQYF